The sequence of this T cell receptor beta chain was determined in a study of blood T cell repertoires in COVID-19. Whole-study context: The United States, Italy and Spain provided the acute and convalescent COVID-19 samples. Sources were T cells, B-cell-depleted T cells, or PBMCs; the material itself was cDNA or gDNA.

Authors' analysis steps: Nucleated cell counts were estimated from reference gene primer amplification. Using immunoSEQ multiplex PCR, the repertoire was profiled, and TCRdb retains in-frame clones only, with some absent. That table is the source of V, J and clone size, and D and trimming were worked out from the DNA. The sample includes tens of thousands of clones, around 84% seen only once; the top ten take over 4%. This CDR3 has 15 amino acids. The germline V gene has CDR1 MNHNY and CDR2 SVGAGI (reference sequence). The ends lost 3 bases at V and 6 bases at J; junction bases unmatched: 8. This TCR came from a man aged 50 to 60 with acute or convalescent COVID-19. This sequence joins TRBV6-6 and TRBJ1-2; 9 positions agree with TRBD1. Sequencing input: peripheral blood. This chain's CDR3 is CASSYKDRGRDGYTF. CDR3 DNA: TGTGCCAGCAGTTATAAGGACAGGGGCAGGGATGGCTACACCTTC.